This passage covers 32 T cell receptor beta chains from one sample sequenced in a study of blood T cells in healthy people across ages. The second PCR ran roughly 6 to 11 cycles with a sample-barcoded 5' primer and J-beta primers. One entry per CDR3 protein, called by TCRdb with MiXCR from the 5' RACE reads. The sample contains some 930,000 distinct CDR3 sequences, about 27% of which appear only once. Separately, the same data were catalogued under a study of T cells of mothers and their children.

The sample taken for sequencing was blood. The origin of the receptors is a woman in her forties in good health.

The V call is TRBV7-9, the J call TRBJ2-7; possibly TRBD1 for D (6 bases). V lost 4 bases to trimming and J lost 4 bases, with 17 bases between them. CDR3 length equals 15 residues. Germline CDR1 reads SEHNR; CDR2 reads FQNEAQ (reference sequence). As DNA, the CDR3 is TGTGCCAGCAGCTCCCCACAGGGTAGCCAATACGAGCAGTACTTC. Protein product: CASSSPQGSQYEQYF.

This clonotype was found many times. The rearrangement uses TRBV6-5 and TRBJ1-2; possibly TRBD1 for D (6 bases). Germline V gene data show CDR1 as MNHEY and CDR2 as SVGAGI. Trimming pared 2 bases from V and 4 bases from J, leaving 14 bases between. The CDR3 is 15 amino acids. The CDR3 nucleotides are TGTGCCAGCAGTTACAGCCCCTGGACAGTCTATGGCTACACCTTC. Translation: CASSYSPWTVYGYTF.

Many counts were recorded for this clonotype. This rearrangement joins TRBV6-2 or TRBV6-3 to TRBJ1-2, with D tentatively TRBD1 (5 bases). The germline V and J ends were trimmed by 2 bases and 6 bases, with 25 bases remaining between them. The CDR3 totals 18 residues. Germline V gene sequence: CDR1 MNHEY, CDR2 SVGEGT. The CDR3 loop is CASSYVPTLTRGKDGYTF. The CDR3 nucleotides read TGTGCCAGCAGTTACGTCCCGACTCTTACAAGGGGAAAGGATGGCTACACCTTC.

Concerning this clonotype: One end of the junction does not line up with germline, which may come from a read error. The chain has TRBV7-2 and TRBJ1-4, with 11 bases identical to TRBD1. CDR3 length equals 14 residues. Germline V gene sequence: CDR1 SGHTA, CDR2 FQGNSA. CDR3 in amino acids: CASSPDRGHEKRFF. CDR3 DNA: TGTGCCAGCAGCCCGGACAGGGGGCATGAAAAACGGTTTTTT.

This clonotype has just a few counts. The chain couples TRBV24-1 to TRBJ2-4, with D possibly TRBD1 on 6 matching bases. Deletions cut 3 bases from V and 2 bases from J, with 19 bases between. Germline CDR1 and CDR2: KGHDR and SFDVKD. The CDR3 has 18 residues. The CDR3, as DNA: TGTGCCACCAGTGATGCTCATACAGGGCCTATTACCAAAAACATTCAGTACTTC. Protein product: CATSDAHTGPITKNIQYF.

In this sample, this clonotype turned up a few times. The rearrangement links TRBV3-1 to TRBJ2-2; possible D gene TRBD1, 6 bases. Germline V lookup: CDR1 LGHDT, CDR2 YNNKEL (reference sequence). CDR3 length equals 14 residues. V dropped 4 bases and J dropped 4 bases, with 10 bases sitting between them. CDR3: CASSPRRGTGELFF. The CDR3 DNA follows: TGTGCCAGCAGCCCACGCAGGGGCACCGGGGAGCTGTTTTTT.

The rearrangement uses TRBV7-3 and TRBJ1-6, with TRBD1 as a possible D gene (6 bases). V was pared by 8 bases and J by 8 bases, with 16 bases between. The CDR3 has 14 residues. Germline V gene sequence: CDR1 SGHTA, CDR2 FQGTGA. The CDR3 DNA follows: TGTGCCAGCGCTAGGGGGGGGGCGGATTCACCCCTCCACTTT. Its translation: CASARGGADSPLHF.

This clonotype was seen many times. The CDR3 region has the DNA TGCAGTGCTAGAGATTCTCGCAGGGGCCTTAGCTCTGGGGCCAACGTCCTGACTTTC. It codes for CSARDSRRGLSSGANVLTF. V usage is TRBV20-1 and J usage is TRBJ2-6; a possible D gene is TRBD1 (6 bases). The CDR3 consists of 19 residues. Trimming left V 0 bases short and J 0 bases short, with 18 bases between. Germline V gene lookup returns CDR1 DFQATT and CDR2 SNEGSKA (reference sequence).

The rearrangement links TRBV9 to TRBJ2-3, with 10 positions matching TRBD2. V lost 4 bases and J lost 4; bases outside the gene matches: 15. The length of the CDR3 is 18 residues. The germline gives CDR1 SGDLS, CDR2 YYNGEE. The chain's CDR3 is CASSPPPLSGGASDTQYF. In DNA, the CDR3 is TGTGCCAGCAGCCCACCGCCCTTGAGCGGGGGGGCCTCAGATACGCAGTATTTT.

V and J are TRBV5-1 and TRBJ1-1, with D possibly being TRBD1 (5 bases). Trimming cost V 4 bases and J 6 bases, with 31 bases left between them. CDR3 length: 19 residues. Germline V lookup: CDR1 SGHRS, CDR2 YFSETQ. The CDR3 DNA reads as TGCGCCAGCAGCCCGGGGCAGGGTTTGTCAAATCGGTGGAGCTCTGAAGCTTTCTTT. It codes for CASSPGQGLSNRWSSEAFF.

The chain has TRBV5-6 and TRBJ2-1; 7 nucleotides align to TRBD1. The CDR3 is made up of 16 amino acids. From germline, CDR1 is SGHDT and CDR2 YYEEEE. J gave up 7 bases and V 3 bases, and 13 bases lay outside the gene matches. This CDR3 reads CASSSTHRDRQNEQFF. The CDR3 nucleotides read TGTGCCAGCAGCTCAACCCATCGGGACAGACAGAATGAGCAGTTCTTC.

There are a few counts of this clonotype. The chain recombines TRBV4-3 with TRBJ2-3, with 11 bases that match TRBD2. The V gene's germline CDR1 is LGHNA and CDR2 YSLEER. V was pared by 3 bases and J by 3 bases, with 8 bases of the junction left unmatched. This CDR3 is built from 17 residues. CDR3 bases: TGCGCCAGCAGCCACCGCCTTATAGCGGGGGGGACAGATACGCAGTATTTT. Protein sequence: CASSHRLIAGGTDTQYF.

The chain recombines TRBV28 with TRBJ1-5, with 8 bases lining up with TRBD1. The V segment lost 5 bases and the J segment 5 bases; nucleotides outside the gene matches: 11. CDR1 is MDHEN and CDR2 is SYDVKM in the germline V gene. The CDR3 has 16 amino acids. This chain's CDR3 is CASSPAGTGDHQPQHF. CDR3 bases: TGTGCCAGCAGTCCTGCTGGGACAGGCGACCATCAGCCCCAGCATTTT.

At least ten counts were recorded for this clonotype. The chain carries TRBV29-1 and TRBJ2-4, with 10 positions matching TRBD1. With 6 bases clipped from V and 7 bases from J, the junction kept 6 bases outside the gene matches. CDR1 and CDR2 from the germline V gene are SQVTM and ANQGSEA. The CDR3 length is 13 residues. Here the CDR3 reads CSVLPDRGNIQYF. The CDR3 DNA reads as TGCAGCGTGCTCCCGGACAGGGGGAACATTCAGTACTTC.

This clonotype was counted between two and nine times. The chain uses TRBV28 and TRBJ1-5; TRBD1 aligns across 9 bases. Germline-derived CDR1 and CDR2 are MDHEN and SYDVKM. The CDR3 totals 18 residues. Losses at the gene ends were 2 bases for V and 2 bases for J; bases not matched to a gene: 10. This CDR3 is CASSLKFQTGGGNQPQHF. CDR3 coding DNA: TGTGCCAGCAGTTTAAAGTTCCAAACAGGGGGCGGCAATCAGCCCCAGCATTTT.

The chain joins TRBV6-1 to TRBJ1-1; a possible D gene is TRBD1 (6 bases). Trimming shortened V by 2 bases and J by 12 bases, and 13 bases separated the two germline ends. CDR1 is MNHNS, CDR2 SASEGT, per germline. There are 12 residues in the CDR3. CDR3 loop: CASSERGARTFF. CDR3 DNA: TGTGCCAGCAGTGAACGGGGGGCTCGAACTTTCTTT.

In its sample, this clonotype was seen once. The chain has TRBV12-3 or TRBV12-4 and TRBJ2-5, with D perhaps TRBD1 (6 bases). The CDR3 is made up of 14 amino acids. Trimming cost V 7 bases and J 11 bases, with 23 bases left between them. CDR3 sequence: CASTWDILYNEQYF. The CDR3 DNA sequence: TGTGCCAGCACTTGGGACATACTTTACAATGAGCAGTACTTC.

This clonotype was detected only a few times. This sequence joins TRBV13 and TRBJ1-2; D not certain. The germline gives CDR1 PRHDT, CDR2 FYEKMQ (reference sequence). The ends were cut back, 5 bases at V and 4 bases at J, with 17 bases in the middle. This CDR3 contains 15 residues. The CDR3 region is CASSPREAGGYGYTF. In DNA form, the CDR3 reads TGTGCCAGCAGCCCCCGAGAGGCAGGAGGCTATGGCTACACCTTC. Full variable domain (rest looked up from reference TRBV13 and TRBJ1-2): AAGVIQSPRHLIKEKRETATLKCYPIPRHDTVYWYQQGPGQDPQFLISFYEKMQSDKGSIPDRFSAQQFSDYHSELNMSSLELGDSALYFCASSPREAGGYGYTFGSGTRLTVV.

The rearrangement uses TRBV30 and TRBJ2-1, with 8 positions matching TRBD2. Germline-derived CDR1 and CDR2 are GTSNPN and SVGIG (reference sequence). The CDR3 length is 16 residues. The V and J ends lost 3 bases and 4 bases, in that order; junction bases with no gene match: 11. The CDR3 sequence is CAWRTSGGGAYNEQFF. In DNA form, the CDR3 reads TGTGCCTGGAGGACCAGCGGGGGAGGTGCATACAATGAGCAGTTCTTC.

This chain connects TRBV3-1 to TRBJ2-3; a possible D gene is TRBD2 (7 bases). Trimming cost V 4 bases and J 2 bases, with 16 bases left between them. The germline V gene has CDR1 LGHDT and CDR2 YNNKEL (reference sequence). CDR3 length equals 16 residues. CDR3 sequence (DNA): TGTGCCAGCAGCCCCGTTCGGGGGGCCTACACAGATACGCAGTATTTT. Amino acid sequence: CASSPVRGAYTDTQYF.

This clonotype appeared a few times. The chain links TRBV5-1 to TRBJ2-5, with TRBD2 identical over 9 bases. V shed 4 bases, J shed 5 bases, and the junction held 15 bases outside the gene matches. Germline V gene lookup returns CDR1 SGHRS and CDR2 YFSETQ. There are 17 residues in the CDR3. This CDR3 is CASSQPGRRGGKETQYF. DNA of the CDR3: TGCGCCAGCAGCCAACCTGGCAGGCGGGGGGGCAAGGAGACCCAGTACTTC.

V is TRBV6-1 and J is TRBJ2-1; D may be TRBD2 (6 bases). Germline values: CDR1 MNHNS, CDR2 SASEGT. The germline V and J ends were trimmed by 4 bases and 0 bases, with 10 bases remaining between them. This CDR3 spans 15 amino acids. DNA for the CDR3: TGTGCCAGCAGTGGGCTAGCGCCCTCCTACAATGAGCAGTTCTTC. Translated: CASSGLAPSYNEQFF.

The CDR3 protein is CASSSWTEGEETQYF. The CDR3 DNA sequence: TGCGCCAGCAGCTCGTGGACAGAGGGGGAAGAGACCCAGTACTTC. The rearrangement joins TRBV5-1 to TRBJ2-5, with D perhaps matching TRBD1 (6 bases). CDR3 length equals 15 residues. V was pared by 3 bases and J by 3 bases, with 15 bases between. The germline V gene has CDR1 SGHRS and CDR2 YFSETQ. Together with reference TRBV5-1 and TRBJ2-5, the CDR3 gives the full variable domain: KAGVTQTPRYLIKTRGQQVTLSCSPISGHRSVSWYQQTPGQGLQFLFEYFSETQRNKGNFPGRFSGRQFSNSRSEMNVSTLELGDSALYLCASSSWTEGEETQYFGPGTRLLVL.

This clonotype turned up a few times. This chain links TRBV5-1 with TRBJ1-1; no clear D. V lost 4 bases to trimming and J lost 5 bases, with 12 bases between them. Germline V gene sequence: CDR1 SGHRS, CDR2 YFSETQ. CDR3 size: 13 residues. The CDR3, as DNA: TGCGCCAGCAGCGTCGGACCACATACTGAAGCTTTCTTT. Protein product: CASSVGPHTEAFF.

Concerning this clonotype: Germline is not matched at one junction end, which may reflect a read error. The rearrangement joins TRBV20-1 to TRBJ2-3; 7 bases line up with TRBD1. The CDR3 has 15 amino acids. Germline V gene data show CDR1 as DFQATT and CDR2 as SNEGSKA (reference sequence). This CDR3 is CGASRRQGEGDTQYF. CDR3 DNA: TGCGGTGCCTCACGAAGACAGGGTGAAGGAGATACGCAGTATTTT.

This chain connects TRBV7-2 to TRBJ1-1, with TRBD1 identical over 8 bases. V was pared by 5 bases and J by 1 base, with 9 bases of the junction left unmatched. CDR1 is SGHTA, CDR2 FQGNSA, per germline. This CDR3 spans 16 amino acids. The CDR3 region has the DNA TGTGCCAGCAGCCGAGCCTGGGACAGGAGGAACACTGAAGCTTTCTTT. Protein sequence: CASSRAWDRRNTEAFF.

This clonotype was counted a few times. The chain links TRBV28 to TRBJ1-2; a possible D gene is TRBD1 (5 bases). The CDR3 totals 13 residues. Between the trimmed V and J ends, which lost 4 bases and 6 bases, there was a span of 12 bases. The V gene's germline CDR1 is MDHEN and CDR2 SYDVKM. The CDR3 DNA reads as TGTGCCAGCAGTTCGGGAGGGGAGGATGGCTACACCTTC. Its protein is CASSSGGEDGYTF.

The chain combines TRBV20-1 with TRBJ1-3; TRBD1 aligns across 8 bases. Germline CDR1 and CDR2: DFQATT and SNEGSKA (reference sequence). V gave up 3 bases and J gave up 3 bases; unmatched junction bases: 7. The CDR3 loop spans 15 amino acids. The CDR3 sequence: CSASHRGTYGNTIYF. Written as DNA, the CDR3 is TGCAGTGCTAGCCACAGGGGGACATATGGAAACACCATATATTTT.

Notes on this clonotype: A much larger clone lies a single base off, so this may be a read error. CDR3 in DNA: TGTGCCGCCAGTGCCCAGGCCGATGAGCAGTTCTTC. It codes for CAASAQADEQFF. This chain joins TRBV24-1 and TRBJ2-1; no clear D. This CDR3 is built from 12 residues. CDR1 is KGHDR and CDR2 is SFDVKD in the germline V gene.

A note on this clonotype: A clone one base away is much larger, so this may be a read error. This chain connects TRBV6-5 to TRBJ2-1, with 9 bases matching TRBD2. The CDR3 runs to 14 residues. CDR1 and CDR2 (germline): MNHEY, SVGAGI. V gave up 2 bases and J gave up 10 bases; unmatched junction bases: 6. CDR3 DNA: TGTGCCAGCAGTTACGCGGGGGGGCCCTACGAGCAGTTCTTC. It is translated as CASSYAGGPYEQFF.

A note on this clonotype: One end of the junction does not line up with germline, which may come from a read error. The V and J genes are TRBV5-1 and TRBJ2-3; possible D gene TRBD1, 5 bases. This CDR3 is 14 amino acids long. CDR1 SGHRS and CDR2 YFSETQ come from the germline V gene. CDR3 region: CASSSGLSTDTQYF. CDR3 DNA sequence: TGTGCCAGCAGCTCAGGGCTAAGCACAGATACGCAGTATTTT.

Note on this clonotype: One junction end does not reproduce the germline sequence, and a read error may be involved. This chain joins TRBV5-1 and TRBJ1-6; D is undetermined. Looked up from germline, CDR1 is SGHRS and CDR2 is YFSETQ. The CDR3 totals 15 residues. CDR3 bases: TGCGCCAGCAGCTTGGCAGGCACTGAACGTTCACCCCCCCACTTT. Its protein product is CASSLAGTERSPPHF.